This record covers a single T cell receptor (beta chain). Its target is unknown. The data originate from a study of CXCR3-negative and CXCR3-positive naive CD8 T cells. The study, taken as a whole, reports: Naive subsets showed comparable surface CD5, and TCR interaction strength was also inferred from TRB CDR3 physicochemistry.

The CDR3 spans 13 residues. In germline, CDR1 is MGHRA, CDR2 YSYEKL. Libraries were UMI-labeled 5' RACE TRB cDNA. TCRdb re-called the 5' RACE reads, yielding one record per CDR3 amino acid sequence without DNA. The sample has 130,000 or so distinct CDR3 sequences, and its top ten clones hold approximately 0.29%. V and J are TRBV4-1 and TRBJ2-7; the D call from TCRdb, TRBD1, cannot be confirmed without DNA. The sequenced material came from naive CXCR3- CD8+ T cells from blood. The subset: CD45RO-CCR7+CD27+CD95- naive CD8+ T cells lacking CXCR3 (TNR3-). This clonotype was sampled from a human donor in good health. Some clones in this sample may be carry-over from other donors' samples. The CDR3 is CASSPSRGYEQYF.